This T cell receptor beta chain was sequenced in a study of T cells in Graves' hyperthyroidism and ophthalmopathy. Broader study findings: A 13 V-J model separated ophthalmopathy from stable hyperthyroidism.

CDR1 is DFQATT, CDR2 SNEGSKA, per germline (reference sequence). V was cut by 4 bases and J by 3 bases, with 13 bases left in between. The CDR3 has 13 amino acids. This clonotype was counted between two and nine times. Its matching antigen is unknown. There were TCR beta CDR3 regions amplified from RNA transcripts. The study used the HTBI primer set for a first-round RT-PCR of the TCR CDR3. TCRdb recomputed calls from the multiplex PCR reads with MiXCR, one row per CDR3 protein. The data contain approximately 600,000 distinct CDR3 sequences, around 21% of them singletons. The rearrangement joins TRBV20-1 to TRBJ2-7; D perhaps matches TRBD1 (5 bases). The sample consisted of blood. The TCR originated in a man between 25 and 39 years old with Graves' ophthalmopathy. The CDR3: CSANLLGDYEQYF. CDR3 in DNA: TGCAGTGCTAACCTGTTAGGGGACTACGAGCAGTACTTC.